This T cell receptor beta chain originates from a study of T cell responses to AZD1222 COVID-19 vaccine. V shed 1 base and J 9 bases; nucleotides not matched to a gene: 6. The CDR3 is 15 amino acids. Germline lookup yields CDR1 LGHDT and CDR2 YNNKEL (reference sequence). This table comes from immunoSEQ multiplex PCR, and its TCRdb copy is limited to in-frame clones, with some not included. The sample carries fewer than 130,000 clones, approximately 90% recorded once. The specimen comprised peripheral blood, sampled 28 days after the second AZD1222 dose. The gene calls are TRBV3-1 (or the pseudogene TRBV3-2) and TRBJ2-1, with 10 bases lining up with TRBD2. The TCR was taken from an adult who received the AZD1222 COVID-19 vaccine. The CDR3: CASSQVRLAGAEQFF. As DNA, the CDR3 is TGTGCCAGCAGCCAAGTTAGGCTAGCGGGGGCTGAGCAGTTCTTC.